This T cell receptor beta chain was captured by sequencing in a study of blood T cell repertoires in COVID-19. About the research overall: Some COVID-19 samples were acute and others convalescent; all came from the United States, Italy and Spain. PBMCs, B-cell-depleted T cells, or T cells were the source of the cDNA or gDNA that made up the material.

This clone appeared once. In the original processing: Estimated nucleated cell counts came from reference gene primer amplification. Sequencing used immunoSEQ multiplex PCR; TCRdb keeps in-frame clones, though not all of them. D and trimming were read from the DNA, whereas the V and J calls and clone size are those reported in that table. The table includes 160,000 or so clones, around 80% detected once. The material sequenced was peripheral blood. The TCR was taken from a man aged 60-69 years with acute or convalescent COVID-19.

CDR3 region: CASSLGGTRNTIYF. The CDR3 region has the DNA TGTGCCAGCAGCTTAGGGGGGACAAGAAACACCATATATTTT. The chain links TRBV7-2 to TRBJ1-3; D might be TRBD1 (6 bases). CDR1 is SGHTA and CDR2 is FQGNSA in the germline V gene. Trimming stripped 1 base from V and 5 bases from J, with 9 bases between. This CDR3 is built from 14 residues. The entire variable domain, with the rest obtained from reference TRBV7-2 and TRBJ1-3, is as follows: GAGVSQSPSNKVTEKGKDVELRCDPISGHTALYWYRQSLGQGLEFLIYFQGNSAPDKSGLPSDRFSAERTGGSVSTLTIQRTQQEDSAVYLCASSLGGTRNTIYFGEGSWLTVV.